The sample holds a few counts of the clone carrying this T cell receptor beta chain. The sample originates from a study of blood T cell repertoires in COVID-19. Original processing methods: Using reference gene primer amplification, nucleated cell counts were estimated. Profiling relied on immunoSEQ multiplex PCR, and the TCRdb table lists in-frame clones only, not all of them. V, J and clone size are taken as reported in that table, and D and trimming were inferred from the DNA itself. The profile shows approximately 290,000 clones, roughly 88% of them singletons. The TCR sequence derives from a woman aged 25 to 39 who had recovered from COVID-19. Input material: PBMCs or T cells enriched from blood (not recorded which).

The CDR3 nucleotides read TGTGCCAGCAGCCTACGTTATCAGCCCCAGCATTTT. Translating gives CASSLRYQPQHF. The chain has TRBV7-2 and TRBJ1-5; no firm D call. This CDR3 contains 12 residues. Looked up from germline, CDR1 is SGHTA and CDR2 is FQGNSA. The V end lost 5 bases, the J end lost 5 bases, and 7 bases lay between the germline ends.